Here is one T cell receptor (beta chain) with its context. The antigen remains unidentified. The data derive from a study of cytomegalovirus exposure and HLA in healthy donors. Study-level results: The classifier was said to identify cytomegalovirus status with high specificity and sensitivity. Confirmation was obtained in vitro that three CMV-associated chains are specific for CMV antigens. Rarity marked most TCR sequences, yet some public TCRs occurred in many donors. There were about 160 TCR beta chains listed as cytomegalovirus-associated.

TCRdb keeps only in-frame clones here, not all; method: immunoSEQ multiplex PCR. The sample shows 300,000 to 400,000 clones, approximately 91% of them seen only once. What was sequenced was PBMCs. The clonotype comes from a man aged 25 to 40 in good health and CMV-seronegative.

In DNA form, the CDR3 reads TGTGCCTGGAGTGTGCGGCGGGGGAACACAGATACGCAGTATTTT. As protein: CAWSVRRGNTDTQYF. The rearrangement uses TRBV30 and TRBJ2-3; TRBD2 matches at 7 bases. The CDR3 consists of 15 residues. Trimming took 0 bases from V and 2 from J; bases not matched to a gene: 5. Germline V gene sequence: CDR1 GTSNPN, CDR2 SVGIG (reference sequence).